The rows below give T cell receptor beta chains drawn from one sample of a study of cytomegalovirus exposure and HLA in healthy donors. Measured with immunoSEQ multiplex PCR; TCRdb has only the in-frame clones, and not every one. Of approximately 190,000 clones listed, around four fifths are singletons. The sequencing input was PBMCs. The source of these receptors is a woman between 45 and 65 years old in good health and CMV-seropositive. CDR3s include the opening cysteine and the closing phenylalanine or tryptophan. Fields, in order: V gene, D gene, J gene, clone size, CDR3 DNA, CDR3 protein. The D gene is left open where the match is weak. The size of a clone is reported for some rows only, either as once, few or many, or as a class for expanded clones.

V gene: TRBV30
D gene: TRBD2
J gene: TRBJ2-5
clone size: -
CDR3 DNA: TGTGCCTGGAGTGTATCGAGGGTTAGCGGGGCGGAAGAGACCCAGTACTTC
CDR3 protein: CAWSVSRVSGAEETQYF

V gene: TRBV11-2
D gene: TRBD1
J gene: TRBJ2-7
clone size: -
CDR3 DNA: TGTGCCAGCAGCTCCGGACAGGGTAGGATATACTACGAGCAGTACTTC
CDR3 protein: CASSSGQGRIYYEQYF

V gene: TRBV7-2
D gene: -
J gene: TRBJ2-5
clone size: few
CDR3 DNA: TGTGCCAGCAGCTTTGGACACACCTTCCAAGAGACCCAGTACTTC
CDR3 protein: CASSFGHTFQETQYF

V gene: TRBV5-1
D gene: -
J gene: TRBJ1-1
clone size: few
CDR3 DNA: TGCGCCAGCAGGGGGGGTGACACTGAAGCTTTCTTT
CDR3 protein: CASRGGDTEAFF

V gene: TRBV6-6
D gene: -
J gene: TRBJ2-2
clone size: -
CDR3 DNA: TGTGCCAGCAGTTACTCGAGTTTCGGGGAGCTGTTTTTT
CDR3 protein: CASSYSSFGELFF

V gene: TRBV9
D gene: -
J gene: TRBJ1-6
clone size: -
CDR3 DNA: TGTGCCAGCAGCGGTGGGGGACAAAATAATTCACCCCTCCACTTT
CDR3 protein: CASSGGGQNNSPLHF

V gene: TRBV19
D gene: -
J gene: TRBJ1-2
clone size: -
CDR3 DNA: TGTGCCAGTAGTGATTCGCTAAGGACAGCTAACTATGGCTACACCTTC
CDR3 protein: CASSDSLRTANYGYTF

V gene: TRBV5-1
D gene: TRBD1
J gene: TRBJ1-6
clone size: -
CDR3 DNA: TGCGCCAGCAGCCAAGCCCCCGGGACAGTAAATTCACCCCTCCACTTT
CDR3 protein: CASSQAPGTVNSPLHF

V gene: TRBV6-5
D gene: TRBD1
J gene: TRBJ1-2
clone size: -
CDR3 DNA: TGTGCCAGCAGTTCCCGACAGGGTAGGAACTATGGCTACACCTTC
CDR3 protein: CASSSRQGRNYGYTF

V gene: TRBV5-1
D gene: -
J gene: TRBJ2-7
clone size: -
CDR3 DNA: TGCGCCAGCAGCCTCGGCTACGAGCAGTACTTC
CDR3 protein: CASSLGYEQYF

V gene: TRBV6-5
D gene: -
J gene: TRBJ2-5
clone size: -
CDR3 DNA: TGTGCCAGCAGGGACCCGCGGGTCCAAGAGACCCAGTACTTC
CDR3 protein: CASRDPRVQETQYF

V gene: TRBV6-6
D gene: -
J gene: TRBJ2-7
clone size: once
CDR3 DNA: TGTGCCAGCAGTTACTCAGCCTCCTACGAGCAGTACTTC
CDR3 protein: CASSYSASYEQYF

V gene: TRBV30
D gene: TRBD1
J gene: TRBJ1-1
clone size: -
CDR3 DNA: TGTGCCTGGAGTGGACAGGGCCTTGAAGCTTTCTTT
CDR3 protein: CAWSGQGLEAFF

V gene: TRBV5-1
D gene: -
J gene: TRBJ2-7
clone size: -
CDR3 DNA: TGCGCCAGCAGCCCTCGGAGCTCCTACGAGCAGTACTTC
CDR3 protein: CASSPRSSYEQYF

V gene: TRBV19
D gene: TRBD2
J gene: TRBJ2-5
clone size: -
CDR3 DNA: TGTGCCAGTAGTTCCCGTAGCGGGGGGGCCCAAGAGACCCAGTACTTC
CDR3 protein: CASSSRSGGAQETQYF

V gene: TRBV2
D gene: -
J gene: TRBJ2-7
clone size: -
CDR3 DNA: TGTGCCAGCAGTCCTAGCCTCTACGAGCAGTACTTC
CDR3 protein: CASSPSLYEQYF

V gene: TRBV6-6
D gene: -
J gene: TRBJ1-2
clone size: -
CDR3 DNA: TGTGCCAGCCGTATGGAGGGCTATGGCTACACCTTC
CDR3 protein: CASRMEGYGYTF